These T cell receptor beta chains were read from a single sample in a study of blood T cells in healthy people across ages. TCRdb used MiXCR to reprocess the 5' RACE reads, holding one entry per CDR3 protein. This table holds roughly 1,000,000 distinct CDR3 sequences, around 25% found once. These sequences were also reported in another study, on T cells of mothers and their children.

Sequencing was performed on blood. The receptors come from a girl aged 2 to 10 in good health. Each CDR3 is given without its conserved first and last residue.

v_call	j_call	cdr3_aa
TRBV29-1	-	SVEGLAYEQF
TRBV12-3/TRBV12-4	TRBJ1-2	ASKVAGIGNGYT
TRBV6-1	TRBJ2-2	ASSETIAGTGELF
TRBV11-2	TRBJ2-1	ASSRTVSSYNEQF
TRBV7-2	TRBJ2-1	ASSLELRAEKF
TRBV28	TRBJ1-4	ASRRSGTTAYEKLF
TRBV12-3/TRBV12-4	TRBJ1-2	ASSFTGTGDGYT
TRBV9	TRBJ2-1	ASSVVPASGENPSSYNEQF
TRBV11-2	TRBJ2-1	ASSSIAGGIYNEQF
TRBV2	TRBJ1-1	ASSPSDRNTEAF
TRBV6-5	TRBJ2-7	ASSRISGSYEQY
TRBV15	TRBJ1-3	ATSREGSPSGNTIY
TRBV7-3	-	ASSLALIAGVCYEQY
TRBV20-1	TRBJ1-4	SATGFEKLF
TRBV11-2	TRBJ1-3	ASVAIFSGNTIY
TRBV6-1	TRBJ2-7	ASSVLRREQY
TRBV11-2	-	ASKVRETHNEQF
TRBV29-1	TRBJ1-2	SVLTAFEGYT
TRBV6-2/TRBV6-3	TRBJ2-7	ASGYIQDSSYEQY
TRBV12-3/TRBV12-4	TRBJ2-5	ASSGGAGQETQY
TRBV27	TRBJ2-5	ASSSGVGTQY
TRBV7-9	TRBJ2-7	ASSPRPSYEQY
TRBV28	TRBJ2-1	ASSLWGTSVSGRYNEQF
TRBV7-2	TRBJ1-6	ASSLGPPWYNSPLH
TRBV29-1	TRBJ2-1	SVPSVGQAYNEQF
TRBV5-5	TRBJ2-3	ASSLSGSSTDTQY
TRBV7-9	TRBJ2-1	ASTSATSYNEQF
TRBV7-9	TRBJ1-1	ASSPLPGGEMNTEAF
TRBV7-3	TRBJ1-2	ASSLPEGANYGYT
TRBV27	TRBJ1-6	ASSIIQGNSPLH
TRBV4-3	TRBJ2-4	ASSQPGWSIQY
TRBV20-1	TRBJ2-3	SARRLAGESDTQY
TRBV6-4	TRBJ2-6	ASSRFYSGANVLT
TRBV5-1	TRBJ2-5	ASSLGSGTSREETQY
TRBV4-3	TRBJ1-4	ASSQDLEGRELF
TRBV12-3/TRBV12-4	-	ASSFVGGEQY
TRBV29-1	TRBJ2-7	SAANSLGTVSYEQY
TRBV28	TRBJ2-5	ASSSSAKSQETQY
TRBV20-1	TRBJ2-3	SARRAGGVTDTQY
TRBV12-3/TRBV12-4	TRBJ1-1	ASSPRGGLNTEAF
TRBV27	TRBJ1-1	ASKIQGGNTEAF
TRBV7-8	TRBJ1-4	ASSPGQGHSEKLF
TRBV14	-	ASSQNLGNEQF
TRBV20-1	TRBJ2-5	SVPRRNQETQY
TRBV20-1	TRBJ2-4	SAGKIGVNIQY
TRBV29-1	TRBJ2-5	SAASGTSETQY
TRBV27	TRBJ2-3	ASSFLAGGTDTQY
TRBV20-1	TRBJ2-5	SAVGEGGETQY
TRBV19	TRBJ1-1	ASSMQGIEAF
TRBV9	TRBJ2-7	ASSKGTELFYEQY
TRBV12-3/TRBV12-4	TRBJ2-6	ASRGLAVSSGANVLT